This TCR beta chain was captured in a study of technical replicates of blood from several donors. Method: immunoSEQ multiplex PCR; TCRdb's copy keeps in-frame clones and lacks some. The table shows around 60,000 clones, with about 86% occurring only once. The ends were cut back, 0 bases at V and 0 bases at J, with 14 bases in the middle. The CDR3 covers 17 residues. The sample holds a few counts of this clone. Specimen: PBMCs. The sequence derives from a human donor in good health. Some clones in this sample may be carry-over from other donors' samples. The genes are TRBV23-1 and TRBJ1-1; D is undetermined. TRBV23-1 is recorded as an ORF, its role being uncertain. The CDR3 is CASSQSSVPAMNTEAFF. Written as DNA, the CDR3 is TGCGCCAGCAGTCAATCGTCGGTCCCTGCCATGAACACTGAAGCTTTCTTT.